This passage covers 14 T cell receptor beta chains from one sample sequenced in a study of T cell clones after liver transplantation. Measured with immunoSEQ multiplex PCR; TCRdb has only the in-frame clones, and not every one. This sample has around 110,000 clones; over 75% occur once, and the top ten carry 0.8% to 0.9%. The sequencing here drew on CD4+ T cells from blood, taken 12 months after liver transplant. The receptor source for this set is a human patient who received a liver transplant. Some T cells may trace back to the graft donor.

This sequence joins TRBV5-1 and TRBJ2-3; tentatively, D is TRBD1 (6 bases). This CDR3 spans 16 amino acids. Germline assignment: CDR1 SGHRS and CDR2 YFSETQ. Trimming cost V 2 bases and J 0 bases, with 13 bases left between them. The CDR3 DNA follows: TGCGCCAGCAGCTTCCCCGGGACACCCAGCACAGATACGCAGTATTTT. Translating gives CASSFPGTPSTDTQYF.

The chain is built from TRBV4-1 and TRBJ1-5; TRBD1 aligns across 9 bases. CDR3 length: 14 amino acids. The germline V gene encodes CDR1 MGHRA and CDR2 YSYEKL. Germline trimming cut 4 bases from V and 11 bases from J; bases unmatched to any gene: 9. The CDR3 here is CASSPTGTGLSQHF. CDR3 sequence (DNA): TGCGCCAGCAGCCCGACCGGGACAGGGCTTTCCCAGCATTTT.

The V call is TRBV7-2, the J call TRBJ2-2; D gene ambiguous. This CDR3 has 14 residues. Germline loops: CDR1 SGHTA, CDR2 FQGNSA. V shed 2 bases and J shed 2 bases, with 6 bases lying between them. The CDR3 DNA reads TGTGCCAGCAGCTTAAACTCTAACACCGGGGAGCTGTTTTTT. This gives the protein CASSLNSNTGELFF.

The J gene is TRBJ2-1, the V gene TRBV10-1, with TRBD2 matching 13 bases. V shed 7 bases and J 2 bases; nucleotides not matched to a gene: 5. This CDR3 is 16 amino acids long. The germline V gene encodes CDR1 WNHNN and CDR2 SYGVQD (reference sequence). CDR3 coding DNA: TGCGCCAGCACAGGACTAGCGGGAGAAGCCTACAATGAGCAGTTCTTC. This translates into CASTGLAGEAYNEQFF.

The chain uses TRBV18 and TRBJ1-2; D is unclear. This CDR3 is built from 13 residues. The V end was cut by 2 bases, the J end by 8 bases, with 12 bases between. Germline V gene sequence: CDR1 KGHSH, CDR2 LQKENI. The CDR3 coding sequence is TGTGCCAGCTCACCAGACGGCCGATGGGGCTACACCTTC. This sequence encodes CASSPDGRWGYTF.

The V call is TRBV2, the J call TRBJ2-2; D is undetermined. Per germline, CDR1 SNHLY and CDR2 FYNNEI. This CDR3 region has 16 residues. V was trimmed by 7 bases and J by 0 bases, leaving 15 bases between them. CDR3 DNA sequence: TGTGCCAGCAACGTCAGACTCCCGACGAACACCGGGGAGCTGTTTTTT. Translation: CASNVRLPTNTGELFF.

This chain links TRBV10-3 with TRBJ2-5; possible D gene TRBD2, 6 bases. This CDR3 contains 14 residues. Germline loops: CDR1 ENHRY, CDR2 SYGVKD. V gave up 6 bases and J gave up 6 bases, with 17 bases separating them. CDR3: CAISPDLGGQTQYF. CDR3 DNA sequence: TGTGCCATCAGCCCGGACTTGGGGGGACAGACCCAGTACTTC.

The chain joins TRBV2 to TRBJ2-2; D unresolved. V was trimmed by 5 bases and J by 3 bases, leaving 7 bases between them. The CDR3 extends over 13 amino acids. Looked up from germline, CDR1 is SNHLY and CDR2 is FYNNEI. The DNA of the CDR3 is TGTGCCAGCAGTACGAGCTACACCGGGGAGCTGTTTTTT. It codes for CASSTSYTGELFF.

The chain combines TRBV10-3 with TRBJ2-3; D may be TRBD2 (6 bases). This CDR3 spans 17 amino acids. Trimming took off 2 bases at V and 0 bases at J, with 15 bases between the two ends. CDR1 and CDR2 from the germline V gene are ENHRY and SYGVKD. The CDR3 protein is CAISEQVSGTSTDTQYF. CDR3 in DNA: TGTGCCATCAGTGAGCAAGTTTCCGGGACTAGCACAGATACGCAGTATTTT.

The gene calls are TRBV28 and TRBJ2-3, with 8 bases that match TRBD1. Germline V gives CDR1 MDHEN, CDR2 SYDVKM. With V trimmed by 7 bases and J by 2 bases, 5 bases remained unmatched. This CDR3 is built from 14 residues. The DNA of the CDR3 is TGTGCCAGCACCACAGGGGGACTCACAGATACGCAGTATTTT. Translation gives CASTTGGLTDTQYF. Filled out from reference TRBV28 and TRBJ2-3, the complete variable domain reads DVKVTQSSRYLVKRTGEKVFLECVQDMDHENMFWYRQDPGLGLRLIYFSYDVKMKEKGDIPEGYSVSREKKERFSLILESASTNQTSMYLCASTTGGLTDTQYFGPGTRLTVL.

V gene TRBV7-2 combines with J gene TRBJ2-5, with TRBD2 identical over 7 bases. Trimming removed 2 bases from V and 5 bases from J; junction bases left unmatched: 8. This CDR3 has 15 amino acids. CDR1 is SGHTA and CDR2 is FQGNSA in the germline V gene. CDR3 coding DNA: TGTGCCAGCAGCTTAATGGCGGGAGCTCCCGAGACCCAGTACTTC. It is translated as CASSLMAGAPETQYF.

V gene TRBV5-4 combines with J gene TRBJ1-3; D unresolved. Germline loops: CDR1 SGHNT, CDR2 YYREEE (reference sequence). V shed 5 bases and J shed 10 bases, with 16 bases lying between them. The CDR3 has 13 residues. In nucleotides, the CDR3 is TGTGCCAGCAGTACAGTCCCCCGGTCGACCATATATTTT. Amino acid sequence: CASSTVPRSTIYF.

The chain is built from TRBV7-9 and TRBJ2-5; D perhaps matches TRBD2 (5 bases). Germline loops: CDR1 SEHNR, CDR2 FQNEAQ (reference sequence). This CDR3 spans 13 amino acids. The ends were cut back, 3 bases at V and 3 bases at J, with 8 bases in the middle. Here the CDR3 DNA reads TGTGCCAGCAGCTTTAGAGCGGAAGAGACCCAGTACTTC. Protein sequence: CASSFRAEETQYF.

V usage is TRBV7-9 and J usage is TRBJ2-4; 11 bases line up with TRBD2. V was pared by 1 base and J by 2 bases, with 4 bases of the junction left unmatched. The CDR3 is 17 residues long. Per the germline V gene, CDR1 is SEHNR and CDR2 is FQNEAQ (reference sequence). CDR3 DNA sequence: TGTGCCAGCAGCTTAGGGAGACTAGCGGGGACCAAAAACATTCAGTACTTC. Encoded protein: CASSLGRLAGTKNIQYF.